Below, 7 T cell receptor beta chains from the same sample are listed, as sequenced in a study of human T cells and chemical hapten exposure. TCRdb re-called the RACE reads through MiXCR, storing one row per CDR3 protein. The data show 300,000 to 450,000 distinct CDR3 sequences, 5% to 6.5% seen once. Time point in this sample: pre-sensitization, week 0. Described treatment: therapeutic diphenylcyclopropenone sensitization with weekly scalp DPC. Here the sequenced sample was whole blood, taken in connection with sensitization to the hapten diphenylcyclopropenone (DPC). Source of these receptors: a woman in her 50s with alopecia areata. Some clones in this sample may be carry-over from other donors' samples.

Ten or more counts support this clonotype. The chain carries TRBV12-3 or TRBV12-4 and TRBJ2-2; TRBD1 matches at 11 bases. Trimming removed 5 bases from V and 7 bases from J; junction bases left unmatched: 9. The length of the CDR3 is 16 residues. CDR3 in amino acids: CASSPWGTGGIGELFF. The CDR3 DNA reads TGTGCCAGCAGTCCTTGGGGGACAGGGGGGATCGGGGAGCTGTTTTTT.

V usage is TRBV25-1 and J usage is TRBJ1-2, with no clear D. Germline V gene data show CDR1 as MGHDK and CDR2 as SYGVNS. The CDR3 is made up of 13 amino acids. The V gene lost 2 bases and the J gene lost 6 bases, with 10 bases spanning the gap. CDR3 nucleotide sequence: TGTGCCAGCAGTGAAGTCGGCACGCATGGCTACACCTTC. Translation gives CASSEVGTHGYTF.

This clonotype was counted at least ten times. This sequence joins TRBV10-3 and TRBJ1-2; 7 bases fit TRBD1. Trimming took 2 bases from V and 5 from J; bases not matched to a gene: 8. The CDR3 sequence is 15 residues long. Germline CDR1 ENHRY, CDR2 SYGVKD. CDR3 amino acids: CAISESRDSSYGYTF. DNA of the CDR3: TGTGCCATCAGTGAGAGTCGGGACAGCTCTTATGGCTACACCTTC.

This clonotype was observed many times. V is TRBV30 and J is TRBJ2-7, with D possibly being TRBD1 (5 bases). There are 13 residues in the CDR3. The germline V gene has CDR1 GTSNPN and CDR2 SVGIG (reference sequence). V lost 3 bases and J 5 bases, leaving 14 bases between the germline ends. CDR3 residues: CAWRGRAVHEQYF. CDR3 DNA: TGTGCCTGGAGGGGCAGGGCAGTTCACGAGCAGTACTTC.

This clonotype was observed many times. The rearrangement links TRBV12-3 or TRBV12-4 to TRBJ1-3, with a weak D call TRBD1 (6 bases). This CDR3 has 14 residues. V was trimmed by 7 bases and J by 2 bases, leaving 12 bases between them. CDR3 amino acids: CASILGGTGNTIYF. CDR3 DNA: TGTGCCAGCATCCTAGGGGGTACTGGAAACACCATATATTTT.

This clonotype was recorded at least ten times. The chain has TRBV2 and TRBJ2-7; 7 bases fit TRBD1. The trim removed 4 bases at V and 5 bases at J, leaving 11 bases unmatched. The CDR3 totals 15 residues. The germline CDR1 and CDR2 sequences are SNHLY and FYNNEI. In DNA, the CDR3 is TGTGCCAGCAGTGTACACGGGACAGCTTCCCACGAGCAGTACTTC. It translates to CASSVHGTASHEQYF.

The gene calls are TRBV2 and TRBJ2-3; 11 nucleotides line up with TRBD1. There are 14 residues in the CDR3. The V gene's germline CDR1 is SNHLY and CDR2 FYNNEI. Unmatched junction bases numbered 4, after V lost 10 bases and J lost 1 base. In DNA form, the CDR3 reads TGTGCCACCCGGGACAGGGGGGGCACAGATACGCAGTATTTT. Translated, it gives CATRDRGGTDTQYF.